This T cell receptor beta chain is drawn from a study of T cell repertoires in cytomegalovirus infection. Across the study: Signatures in public TCR beta sequences pointed to both CMV infection and matching HLA type.

In its sample, this clonotype was seen a few times. Its antigen is not identified. The germline V gene has CDR1 MNHNY and CDR2 SVGAGI (reference sequence). This CDR3 is built from 15 residues. V shed 4 bases, J shed 3 bases, and the junction held 7 bases outside the gene matches. General study findings and limits: HLA-C-restricted CMV clonotypes gave the most frequent clonotype in two of eight donors.

TCRdb reprocessed the reads with MiXCR, giving one entry per CDR3 protein. Of about 680,000 distinct CDR3 sequences listed, roughly a quarter are singletons. The sequencing input was CD8+ T cells from PBMCs. The chain couples TRBV6-6 to TRBJ1-1, with TRBD1 matching over 8 bases. The receptor comes from a human donor in good health (CMV status not recorded). Some clones in this sample may be carry-over from other donors' samples. The CDR3 sequence is CASSSEGQGYTEAFF. Written as DNA, the CDR3 is TGTGCCAGCAGTTCGGAAGGACAGGGCTACACTGAAGCTTTCTTT.